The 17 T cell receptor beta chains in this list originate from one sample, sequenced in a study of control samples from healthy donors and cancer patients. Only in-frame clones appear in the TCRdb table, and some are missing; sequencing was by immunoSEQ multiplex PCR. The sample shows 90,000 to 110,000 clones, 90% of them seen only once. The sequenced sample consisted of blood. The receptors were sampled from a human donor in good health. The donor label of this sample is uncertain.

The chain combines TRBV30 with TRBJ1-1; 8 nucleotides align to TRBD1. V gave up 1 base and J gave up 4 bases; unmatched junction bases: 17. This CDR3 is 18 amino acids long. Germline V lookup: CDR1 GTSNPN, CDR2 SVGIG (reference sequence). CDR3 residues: CAWSDRTGIRGGVTEAFF. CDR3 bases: TGTGCCTGGAGTGACAGGACAGGGATCCGCGGAGGTGTCACTGAAGCTTTCTTT.

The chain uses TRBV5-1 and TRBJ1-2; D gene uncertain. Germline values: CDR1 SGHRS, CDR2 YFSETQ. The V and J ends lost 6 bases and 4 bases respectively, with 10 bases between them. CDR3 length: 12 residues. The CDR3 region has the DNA TGCGCCAGCACCTCTCCGGGCTATGGCTACACCTTC. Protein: CASTSPGYGYTF.

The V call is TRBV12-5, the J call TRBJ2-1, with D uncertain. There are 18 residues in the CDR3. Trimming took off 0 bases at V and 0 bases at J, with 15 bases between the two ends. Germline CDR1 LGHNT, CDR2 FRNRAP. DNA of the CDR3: TGTGCTAGTGGTTTGGTACCCGACGGTGGAGCCTCCTACAATGAGCAGTTCTTC. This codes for CASGLVPDGGASYNEQFF.

The CDR3 region is CASKRLAGSYEQYV. The DNA of the CDR3 is TGTGCCAGCAAGAGACTAGCGGGGTCCTACGAGCAGTACGTC. This chain joins TRBV27 and TRBJ2-7, with 11 bases matching TRBD2. In germline, CDR1 is MNHEY, CDR2 SMNVEV (reference sequence). J was trimmed by 1 base and V by 7 bases; bases with no gene match: 3. The CDR3 totals 14 residues.

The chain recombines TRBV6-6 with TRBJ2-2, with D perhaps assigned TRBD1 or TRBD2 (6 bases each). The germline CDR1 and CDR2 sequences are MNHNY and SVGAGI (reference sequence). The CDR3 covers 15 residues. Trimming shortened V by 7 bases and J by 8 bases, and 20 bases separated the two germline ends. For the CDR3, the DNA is TGTGCCAGCACCACGGGACCGGGGGCGCCTGGGGAGCTGTTTTTT. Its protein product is CASTTGPGAPGELFF.

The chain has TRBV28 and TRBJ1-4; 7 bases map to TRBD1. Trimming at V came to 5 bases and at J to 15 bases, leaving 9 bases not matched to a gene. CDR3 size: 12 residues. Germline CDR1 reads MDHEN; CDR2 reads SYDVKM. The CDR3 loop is CASSTQNQGVFF. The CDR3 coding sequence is TGTGCCAGCAGTACCCAGAATCAGGGGGTGTTTTTT. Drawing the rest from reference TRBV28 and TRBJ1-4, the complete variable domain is DVKVTQSSRYLVKRTGEKVFLECVQDMDHENMFWYRQDPGLGLRLIYFSYDVKMKEKGDIPEGYSVSREKKERFSLILESASTNQTSMYLCASSTQNQGVFFGSGTQLSVL.

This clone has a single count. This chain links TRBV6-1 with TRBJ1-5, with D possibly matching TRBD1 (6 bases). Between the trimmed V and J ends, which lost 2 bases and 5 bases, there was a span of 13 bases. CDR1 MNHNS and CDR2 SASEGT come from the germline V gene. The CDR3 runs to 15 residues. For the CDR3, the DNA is TGTGCCAGCAGTGAAAAGATAGGGGGTCATCAGCCCCAGCATTTT. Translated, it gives CASSEKIGGHQPQHF.

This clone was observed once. CDR3 protein: CASSDLAGGSTDTQYF. The CDR3 DNA reads as TGTGCCAGCAGTGACTTAGCGGGGGGGAGCACAGATACGCAGTATTTT. The chain is built from TRBV6-1 and TRBJ2-3; 11 nucleotides agree with TRBD2. Germline V gives CDR1 MNHNS, CDR2 SASEGT. With V trimmed by 3 bases and J by 0 bases, 2 bases remained unmatched. This CDR3 has 16 amino acids.

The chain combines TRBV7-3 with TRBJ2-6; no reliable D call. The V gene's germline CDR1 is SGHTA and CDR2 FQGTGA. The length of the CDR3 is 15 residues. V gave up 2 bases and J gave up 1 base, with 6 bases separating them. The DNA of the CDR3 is TGTGCCAGCAGCTTAGGGCAGTCTGGGGCCAACGTCCTGACTTTC. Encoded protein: CASSLGQSGANVLTF.

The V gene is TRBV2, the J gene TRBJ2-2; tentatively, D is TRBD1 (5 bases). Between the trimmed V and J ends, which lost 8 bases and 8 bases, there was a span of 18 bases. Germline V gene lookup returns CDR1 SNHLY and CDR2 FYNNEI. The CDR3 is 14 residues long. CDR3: CASLPNARGGELFF. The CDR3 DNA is TGTGCCAGCCTCCCTAACGCTAGGGGTGGGGAGCTGTTTTTT.

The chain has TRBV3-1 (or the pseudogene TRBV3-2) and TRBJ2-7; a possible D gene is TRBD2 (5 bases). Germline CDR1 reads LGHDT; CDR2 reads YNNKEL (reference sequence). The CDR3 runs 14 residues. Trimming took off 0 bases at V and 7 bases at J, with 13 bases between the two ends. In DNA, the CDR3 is TGTGCCAGCAGCCAAGATCTTACGGGATCTGAGCAGTACTTC. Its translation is CASSQDLTGSEQYF.

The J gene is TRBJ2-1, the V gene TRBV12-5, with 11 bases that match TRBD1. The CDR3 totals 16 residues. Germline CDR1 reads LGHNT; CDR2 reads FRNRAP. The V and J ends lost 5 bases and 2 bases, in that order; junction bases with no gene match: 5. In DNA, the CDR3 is TGTGCTAGTGGTGGACAGGGGGCTAACGCCTACAATGAGCAGTTCTTC. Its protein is CASGGQGANAYNEQFF.

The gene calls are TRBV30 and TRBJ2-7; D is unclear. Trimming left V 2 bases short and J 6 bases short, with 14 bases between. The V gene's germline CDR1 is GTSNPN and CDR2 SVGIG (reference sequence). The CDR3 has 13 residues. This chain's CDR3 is CAWSSNLGSEQYF. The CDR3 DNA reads TGTGCCTGGAGTTCAAATCTGGGCAGCGAGCAGTACTTC.

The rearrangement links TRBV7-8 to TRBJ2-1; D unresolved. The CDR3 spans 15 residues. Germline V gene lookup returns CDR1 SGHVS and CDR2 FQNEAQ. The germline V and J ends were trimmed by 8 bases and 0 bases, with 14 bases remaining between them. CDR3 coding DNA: TGTGCCAGCTCAGTAAGCTCGGCCTCCTACAATGAGCAGTTCTTC. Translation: CASSVSSASYNEQFF. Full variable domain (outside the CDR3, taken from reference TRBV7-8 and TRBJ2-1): GAGVSQSPRYKVAKRGQDVALRCDPISGHVSLFWYQQALGQGPEFLTYFQNEAQLDKSGLPSDRFFAERPEGSVSTLKIQRTQQEDSAVYLCASSVSSASYNEQFFGPGTRLTVL.

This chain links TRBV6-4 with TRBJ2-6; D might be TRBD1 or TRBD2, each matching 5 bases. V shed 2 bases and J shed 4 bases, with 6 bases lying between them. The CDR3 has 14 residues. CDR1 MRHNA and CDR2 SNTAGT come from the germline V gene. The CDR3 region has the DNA TGTGCCAGCAGTGACGGGACGGGGGCCAACGTCCTGACTTTC. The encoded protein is CASSDGTGANVLTF.

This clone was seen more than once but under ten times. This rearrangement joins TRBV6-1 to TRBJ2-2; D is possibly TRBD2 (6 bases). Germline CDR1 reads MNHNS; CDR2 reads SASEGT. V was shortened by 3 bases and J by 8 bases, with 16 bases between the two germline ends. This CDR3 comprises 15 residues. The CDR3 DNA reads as TGTGCCAGCAGTGATTTCTCCGGGGGATTAGGGGAGCTGTTTTTT. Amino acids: CASSDFSGGLGELFF.

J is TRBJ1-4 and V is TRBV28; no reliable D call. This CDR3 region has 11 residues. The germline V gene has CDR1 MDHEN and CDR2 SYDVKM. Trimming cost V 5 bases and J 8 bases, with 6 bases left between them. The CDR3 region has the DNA TGTGCCAGCAGTCGTCCGGAAAAACTGTTTTTT. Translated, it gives CASSRPEKLFF.